Following are 25 T cell receptor beta chains from one sample sequenced in a study of cytomegalovirus exposure and HLA in healthy donors. With 60 Vbeta and 13 Jbeta primers, the PCR was carried out. Clones were sequenced by immunoSEQ multiplex PCR, and TCRdb holds only the in-frame ones, with some missing. The data contain some 130,000 clones, around 80% of them singletons. The sequenced sample was PBMCs. The source of these receptors is a boy aged 2 to 9 in good health and CMV-seronegative.

The CDR3 DNA reads as TGTGCCAGCAGTTACGGGGGGGAAGGGAATCAGCCCCAGCATTTT. Translating it yields CASSYGGEGNQPQHF. The V call is TRBV6-6, the J call TRBJ1-5, with a weak D call TRBD1 (5 bases). Germline V gene lookup returns CDR1 MNHNY and CDR2 SVGAGI (reference sequence). Trimming stripped 2 bases from V and 4 bases from J, with 12 bases between. The CDR3 contains 15 residues.

This sequence joins TRBV9 and TRBJ2-7; TRBD1 might be the D (6 bases). The germline V gene has CDR1 SGDLS and CDR2 YYNGEE. The V and J ends lost 3 bases and 7 bases respectively, with 14 bases between them. The CDR3 has 13 amino acids. CDR3 amino acids: CASSGISGTEQYF. The CDR3 coding sequence is TGTGCCAGCAGCGGGATCTCCGGGACAGAGCAGTACTTC.

The J gene is TRBJ2-7, the V gene TRBV30, with 9 bases aligning to TRBD1. Per the germline V gene, CDR1 is GTSNPN and CDR2 is SVGIG (reference sequence). There are 12 residues in the CDR3. The junction had 2 bases not matched to a gene; V was cut back by 3 bases and J by 5 bases. Here the CDR3 reads CAWRGQGDEQYV. Here the CDR3 DNA reads TGTGCCTGGAGGGGACAGGGAGACGAGCAGTACGTC.

The CDR3 coding sequence is TGTGCCAGCAGCCCCGGACTAGCGGGTCCCGGGGAGCTGTTTTTT. This gives the protein CASSPGLAGPGELFF. The chain is built from TRBV6-4 and TRBJ2-2, with 11 bases lining up with TRBD2. CDR1 is MRHNA, CDR2 SNTAGT, per germline. The CDR3 spans 15 residues. Trimming at V came to 6 bases and at J to 6 bases, leaving 6 bases not matched to a gene.

J is TRBJ1-2 and V is TRBV30; D possibly corresponds to TRBD1 (5 bases). With 1 base removed from V and 8 bases from J, the gap between germline ends came to 26 bases. CDR1 is GTSNPN, CDR2 SVGIG, per germline (reference sequence). CDR3 size: 17 residues. The CDR3 sequence: CAWSGRRQEGQEGGYTF. The CDR3 DNA reads as TGTGCCTGGAGTGGTAGGCGGCAGGAAGGCCAGGAGGGGGGCTACACCTTC.

This clone is a singleton in its sample. The V gene is TRBV5-6, the J gene TRBJ1-6; D is ambiguous. Germline CDR1 and CDR2: SGHDT and YYEEEE. Between the trimmed V and J ends, which lost 4 bases and 7 bases, there was a span of 18 bases. This CDR3 has 16 residues. The CDR3 coding sequence is TGTGCCAGCAGCCTGCCTGCCCCGGGCGGGAATTCACCCCTCCACTTT. Protein product: CASSLPAPGGNSPLHF.

The chain combines TRBV30 with TRBJ2-3; TRBD2 matches at 8 bases. There are 17 residues in the CDR3. CDR1 GTSNPN and CDR2 SVGIG come from the germline V gene (reference sequence). Unmatched junction bases numbered 14, after V lost 2 bases and J lost 4 bases. In DNA form, the CDR3 reads TGTGCCTGGAGTAGTAGCGGGACCAATTTCCCCCCAGATACGCAGTATTTT. This gives the protein CAWSSSGTNFPPDTQYF.

The chain carries TRBV2 and TRBJ2-1, with 10 bases aligning to TRBD2. This CDR3 contains 13 residues. The J segment lost 8 bases and the V segment lost 4 bases, leaving 2 bases of the junction unmatched. Germline-derived CDR1 and CDR2 are SNHLY and FYNNEI. The CDR3 sequence is CASSASGGHEQFF. The CDR3 nucleotides are TGTGCCAGCAGTGCTAGCGGGGGCCATGAGCAGTTCTTC.

This clone was found once. The chain has TRBV9 and TRBJ1-1; D call uncertain. The ends were cut back, 7 bases at V and 1 base at J, with 14 bases in the middle. The germline V gene encodes CDR1 SGDLS and CDR2 YYNGEE. CDR3 size: 14 residues. In DNA, the CDR3 is TGTGCCAGCGCTCAACACCCAGGGAACACTGAAGCTTTCTTT. It yields the protein CASAQHPGNTEAFF.

The rearrangement joins TRBV11-3 to TRBJ2-7; the D gene is possibly TRBD1 (7 bases). Germline loops: CDR1 SGHNT, CDR2 YENEEA. V was trimmed by 4 bases and J by 0 bases, leaving 16 bases between them. The CDR3 length is 16 residues. CDR3 region: CASSWEAGTDSYEQYF. CDR3 coding DNA: TGTGCCAGCAGCTGGGAGGCCGGGACAGACTCCTACGAGCAGTACTTC.

This chain links TRBV5-8 with TRBJ1-1, with no clear D. The CDR3 spans 14 residues. In germline, CDR1 is SGHTS, CDR2 YDEGEE. Trimming pared 1 base from V and 1 base from J, leaving 8 bases between. The CDR3 nucleotides are TGTGCCAGCAGCTTGAGGCAGCGGAACACTGAAGCTTTCTTT. The encoded protein is CASSLRQRNTEAFF.

The V and J genes are TRBV7-9 and TRBJ1-2; D may be TRBD1 (5 bases). Trimming took off 5 bases at V and 4 bases at J, with 23 bases between the two ends. This CDR3 has 17 amino acids. The germline V gene encodes CDR1 SEHNR and CDR2 FQNEAQ (reference sequence). CDR3 sequence reads: CASSPNSVGGLVYGYTF. CDR3 bases: TGTGCCAGCAGCCCTAACTCGGTTGGGGGGTTAGTCTATGGCTACACCTTC.

This clone was detected a few times. This chain links TRBV6-1 with TRBJ1-2; possibly TRBD1 for D (6 bases). Germline V gives CDR1 MNHNS, CDR2 SASEGT. V lost 2 bases and J lost 0, with 10 bases in between. This CDR3 is built from 15 residues. CDR3 DNA: TGTGCCAGCAGTGAAATCGGGACAACTAACTATGGCTACACCTTC. Its translation is CASSEIGTTNYGYTF.

V gene TRBV7-8 combines with J gene TRBJ2-5; 8 positions match TRBD2. Trimming removed 5 bases from V and 5 bases from J; junction bases left unmatched: 7. Germline CDR1 reads SGHVS; CDR2 reads FQNEAQ. The CDR3 consists of 14 residues. CDR3 nucleotide sequence: TGTGCCAGCAGCCCCAGCGGGAGTACCGAGACCCAGTACTTC. This translates into CASSPSGSTETQYF. Full variable domain (outside the CDR3, taken from reference TRBV7-8 and TRBJ2-5): GAGVSQSPRYKVAKRGQDVALRCDPISGHVSLFWYQQALGQGPEFLTYFQNEAQLDKSGLPSDRFFAERPEGSVSTLKIQRTQQEDSAVYLCASSPSGSTETQYFGPGTRLLVL.

This clone turned up a few times. The gene calls are TRBV6-4 and TRBJ2-3; no reliable D call. This CDR3 is built from 15 residues. Trimming pared 0 bases from V and 2 bases from J, leaving 9 bases between. Per the germline V gene, CDR1 is MRHNA and CDR2 is SNTAGT. The CDR3 is CASSDSAGATDTQYF. CDR3 coding DNA: TGTGCCAGCAGTGACTCAGCCGGTGCCACAGATACGCAGTATTTT.

This clone was detected only a few times. The chain joins TRBV7-2 to TRBJ2-1; D unresolved. The CDR3 runs to 13 residues. V lost 5 bases and J lost 4, with 9 bases in between. The germline V gene encodes CDR1 SGHTA and CDR2 FQGNSA. In DNA, the CDR3 is TGTGCCAGCAGCCCCAATACTTACAATGAGCAGTTCTTC. As protein: CASSPNTYNEQFF.

In regard to this clone: The junction departs from germline at one end; a sequencing error may be responsible. The chain combines TRBV7-9 with TRBJ1-1; a possible D gene is TRBD1 (5 bases). The CDR3 is 17 residues long. Germline lookup yields CDR1 SEHNR and CDR2 FQNEAQ (reference sequence). CDR3 DNA: TGTTCCAGCAGCCTACCGATGCAGGGCGTAATGAACACTGAAGCTTTCTTT. It specifies CSSSLPMQGVMNTEAFF.

V and J are TRBV9 and TRBJ1-1; D remains unclear. Trimming took 0 bases from V and 5 from J, leaving 17 bases between them. Per the germline V gene, CDR1 is SGDLS and CDR2 is YYNGEE. CDR3 length: 16 residues. The CDR3 spells CASSVGWGRGSTEAFF. CDR3 bases: TGTGCCAGCAGCGTAGGATGGGGTCGAGGGTCTACTGAAGCTTTCTTT.

The CDR3 protein is CASSAPATGLSNQPQHF. The CDR3 DNA reads TGTGCCAGCAGTGCTCCCGCGACAGGGTTGAGCAATCAGCCCCAGCATTTT. The chain joins TRBV6-1 to TRBJ1-5; 7 bases line up with TRBD1. CDR1 is MNHNS and CDR2 is SASEGT in the germline V gene. This CDR3 has 17 amino acids. The V segment lost 4 bases and the J segment 1 base; nucleotides outside the gene matches: 10.

The chain links TRBV5-8 to TRBJ1-1, with D unresolved. Germline V gives CDR1 SGHTS, CDR2 YDEGEE. The CDR3 sequence is 11 residues long. Trimming shortened V by 2 bases and J by 11 bases, and 10 bases separated the two germline ends. The CDR3 DNA follows: TGTGCCAGCAGCTTTTATAACGGGGCTTTCTTT. Encoded protein: CASSFYNGAFF.

The chain is built from TRBV5-6 and TRBJ2-7, with 7 bases fitting TRBD1. The V segment lost 2 bases and the J segment 3 bases; nucleotides outside the gene matches: 8. The germline CDR1 and CDR2 sequences are SGHDT and YYEEEE. This CDR3 spans 15 amino acids. CDR3 bases: TGTGCCAGCAGCTTACCGGGACAGCTATACTACGAGCAGTACTTC. As protein: CASSLPGQLYYEQYF. The whole variable domain, remainder taken from reference TRBV5-6 and TRBJ2-7, is DAGVTQSPTHLIKTRGQQVTLRCSPKSGHDTVSWYQQALGQGPQFIFQYYEEEERQRGNFPDRFSGHQFPNYSSELNVNALLLGDSALYLCASSLPGQLYYEQYFGPGTRLTVT.

The V gene is TRBV4-1, the J gene TRBJ2-4; maybe TRBD2 (7 bases). Per germline, CDR1 MGHRA and CDR2 YSYEKL. The CDR3 covers 18 residues. Trimming removed 4 bases from V and 8 bases from J, with 27 bases in between. The CDR3 loop reads CASSRLLGGGRSEDIQYF. The CDR3 DNA sequence: TGCGCCAGCAGCCGCCTTTTAGGGGGGGGCCGATCCGAAGACATTCAGTACTTC.

This chain joins TRBV7-9 and TRBJ2-2, with 7 bases aligning to TRBD1. Germline V gives CDR1 SEHNR, CDR2 FQNEAQ (reference sequence). With V trimmed by 5 bases and J by 7 bases, 10 bases remained unmatched. The CDR3 runs to 15 residues. CDR3 loop: CASSLPGQHGGELFF. In DNA, the CDR3 is TGTGCCAGCAGCCTGCCGGGACAGCACGGCGGGGAGCTGTTTTTT.

V is TRBV5-1 and J is TRBJ2-6; possible D gene TRBD2, 6 bases. The CDR3 is 16 amino acids. The germline V gene encodes CDR1 SGHRS and CDR2 YFSETQ. Trimming pared 2 bases from V and 1 base from J, leaving 10 bases between. In DNA, the CDR3 is TGCGCCAGCAGCTTTCGGAGGGGTTCTGGGGCCAACGTCCTGACTTTC. Translation gives CASSFRRGSGANVLTF.

This chain links TRBV29-1 with TRBJ1-1; no firm D call. There are 12 residues in the CDR3. V lost 7 bases to trimming and J lost 4 bases, with 13 bases between them. Germline loops: CDR1 SQVTM, CDR2 ANQGSEA. In DNA, the CDR3 is TGCAGCGCTGGCATACTAGCCACTGAAGCTTTCTTT. Encoded protein: CSAGILATEAFF.